This is a list of T cell receptor beta chains from one sample in a study of preoperative IRX-2 immunotherapy in early breast cancer. The method was immunoSEQ multiplex PCR; TCRdb's version includes in-frame clones alone and lacks a portion of them. The top ten clones hold 8.5% to 10% of a sample with fewer than 30,000 clones, 90% of them seen once. The specimen was obtained from a patient treated with IRX-2 immunotherapy. The receptors stem from a human donor with breast cancer. Each CDR3 is given with its conserved first and last residue. The order of the fields is D gene, clone size, J gene, V gene, CDR3 protein, CDR3 DNA. A D gene is named only where the DNA matches it firmly. Clone size is stated in some rows and not others, as once, few, many or a class when expanded.

D: TRBD2; size: NA; J: TRBJ2-5; V: TRBV29-1; CDR3: CSVKNPGLAKTQYF; DNA: TGCAGCGTGAAAAATCCGGGACTAGCCAAGACCCAGTACTTC
D: NA; size: NA; J: TRBJ2-4; V: TRBV10-3; CDR3: CAIPKFIGPSKNIQYF; DNA: TGTGCCATCCCAAAGTTTATTGGGCCCTCCAAAAACATTCAGTACTTC
D: TRBD2; size: NA; J: TRBJ2-7; V: TRBV14; CDR3: CASSLAGGPYEQYF; DNA: TGTGCCAGCAGCCTCGCGGGGGGACCCTACGAGCAGTACTTC
D: NA; size: NA; J: TRBJ1-2; V: TRBV28; CDR3: CASSSGGTNYGYTF; DNA: TGTGCCAGCAGTTCTGGAGGGACTAACTATGGCTACACCTTC
D: NA; size: few; J: TRBJ1-2; V: TRBV10-2; CDR3: CASSDIGGPYGYTF; DNA: TGCGCCAGCAGTGATATCGGGGGTCCCTATGGCTACACCTTC
D: TRBD1; size: NA; J: TRBJ2-3; V: TRBV5-1; CDR3: CASSLTGESTDTQYF; DNA: TGCGCCAGCAGCTTGACAGGGGAAAGCACAGATACGCAGTATTTT
D: NA; size: NA; J: TRBJ1-6; V: TRBV10-1; CDR3: CASSDIGTASPLHF; DNA: TGCGCCAGCAGTGATATTGGGACGGCTTCACCCCTCCACTTT
D: TRBD1; size: NA; J: TRBJ2-7; V: TRBV5-1; CDR3: CASSHTGGLGQYF; DNA: TGCGCCAGCAGCCATACAGGGGGCCTAGGGCAGTACTTC
D: NA; size: NA; J: TRBJ2-3; V: TRBV4-1; CDR3: CASSQRRGADTQYF; DNA: TGCGCCAGCAGCCAACGTAGGGGCGCAGATACGCAGTATTTT
D: NA; size: NA; J: TRBJ2-5; V: TRBV6-8; CDR3: CASSYTGPQETQYF; DNA: TGTGCCAGCAGTTATACTGGACCACAAGAGACCCAGTACTTC
D: TRBD1; size: NA; J: TRBJ2-6; V: TRBV30; CDR3: CAWSVTLGTGFFGANVLTF; DNA: TGTGCCTGGAGCGTTACTCTCGGGACAGGGTTTTTTGGGGCCAACGTCCTGACTTTC
D: NA; size: NA; J: TRBJ2-7; V: TRBV18; CDR3: CASSPPAQPEQYF; DNA: TGTGCCAGCTCACCACCGGCCCAGCCCGAGCAGTACTTC
D: NA; size: NA; J: TRBJ2-7; V: TRBV18; CDR3: CASSPGGYEQYF; DNA: TGTGCCAGCTCACCGGGGGGCTACGAGCAGTACTTC
D: NA; size: NA; J: TRBJ2-7; V: TRBV21-1; CDR3: CASTPVEGADEQYF; DNA: TGTGCCAGCACCCCGGTTGAGGGGGCGGACGAGCAGTACTTC